This T cell receptor beta chain emerged from a study of early T cells in non-severe SARS-CoV-2 infection. About the research overall: RNA in bulk from unsorted whole blood was sequenced, and chains were unpaired.

This clonotype occurred a few times. The target antigen is unknown. The CDR3 runs to 15 residues. Germline CDR1 is SQVTM and CDR2 is ANQGSEA. Unmatched junction bases numbered 6, after V lost 1 base and J lost 3 bases. Unique molecular identifiers tagged individual cDNA molecules. TCRdb processed the 5' RACE reads anew with MiXCR; each CDR3 protein has one entry. The data hold roughly 41,000 distinct CDR3 sequences, with around 6.1% observed a single time. General observations from the study: There was a bias toward anti-spike CD8 responses in VDJdb matching, which missed private and CD4 specificities.

The chain uses TRBV29-1 and TRBJ2-3; 8 bases fit TRBD2. Sequenced input: whole blood. This TCR came from an adult who was a healthcare worker with PCR-confirmed SARS-CoV-2 infection or an uninfected control (not recorded which). The CDR3 loop is CSVEALAGKTDTQYF. The CDR3 DNA is TGCAGCGTTGAAGCCTTAGCGGGGAAAACAGATACGCAGTATTTT.